What follows are 23 T cell receptor beta chains derived from one specimen sequenced in a study of cytomegalovirus exposure and HLA in healthy donors. This table comes from immunoSEQ multiplex PCR, and its TCRdb copy is limited to in-frame clones, with some not included. Of roughly 150,000 clones detected, approximately 86% appear once; the ten largest clones hold around 2%. Material for sequencing was PBMCs. The origin of the receptors is a woman aged 18-29 years in good health and CMV-seronegative.

CDR3 amino acids: CASSTPGQGNQPQHF. CDR3 bases: TGTGCCAGTAGTACCCCGGGACAGGGCAATCAGCCCCAGCATTTT. The chain is built from TRBV19 and TRBJ1-5; TRBD1 matches 8 bases. Germline values: CDR1 LNHDA, CDR2 SQIVND (reference sequence). CDR3 length equals 15 residues. V gave up 4 bases and J gave up 2 bases; unmatched junction bases: 4.

This chain uses TRBV5-1 with TRBJ2-7; TRBD1 aligns across 7 bases. Per the germline V gene, CDR1 is SGHRS and CDR2 is YFSETQ. V shed 4 bases, J shed 2 bases, and the junction held 12 bases outside the gene matches. This CDR3 contains 16 residues. CDR3 amino acids: CASSTLSGTDTYEQYF. DNA of the CDR3: TGCGCCAGCAGCACACTGTCGGGGACAGACACCTACGAGCAGTACTTC.

In this sample, this clone turned up once. V usage is TRBV7-9 and J usage is TRBJ2-2; D possibly corresponds to TRBD2 (5 bases). This CDR3 is built from 15 residues. Germline V gene sequence: CDR1 SEHNR, CDR2 FQNEAQ (reference sequence). Trimming removed 4 bases from V and 0 bases from J, with 9 bases in between. The CDR3 spells CASSSDYPNTGELFF. The CDR3 bases are TGTGCCAGCAGCTCCGACTACCCGAACACCGGGGAGCTGTTTTTT.

This sequence joins TRBV5-8 and TRBJ2-3; the match to TRBD2 covers 11 bases. With 4 bases clipped from V and 1 base from J, the junction kept 2 bases outside the gene matches. Germline V CDR1 and CDR2: SGHTS, YDEGEE. This CDR3 spans 15 amino acids. The CDR3, as DNA: TGTGCCAGCAGCACGGGACTAGCGGGCACAGATACGCAGTATTTT. Its protein product is CASSTGLAGTDTQYF.

The chain combines TRBV29-1 with TRBJ1-1; TRBD1 aligns across 11 bases. With 4 bases clipped from V and 6 bases from J, the junction kept 4 bases outside the gene matches. The length of the CDR3 is 13 residues. Germline assignment: CDR1 SQVTM and CDR2 ANQGSEA. The CDR3 DNA reads TGCAGCGTTGGGACAGGGGGCAGTTCTGAAGCTTTCTTT. As protein: CSVGTGGSSEAFF.

The J gene is TRBJ1-2, the V gene TRBV14, with a weak D call TRBD1 (5 bases). V shed 1 base and J shed 10 bases, with 10 bases lying between them. The CDR3 contains 12 residues. Per germline, CDR1 SGHDN and CDR2 FVKESK. This chain's CDR3 is CASSQGGHIYTF. CDR3 nucleotides: TGTGCCAGCAGCCAAGGAGGACACATCTACACCTTC.

V and J are TRBV19 and TRBJ2-1, with 9 bases lining up with TRBD2. This CDR3 has 18 amino acids. The V and J ends lost 4 bases and 5 bases, in that order; junction bases with no gene match: 15. In germline, CDR1 is LNHDA, CDR2 SQIVND (reference sequence). The CDR3 loop is CASSTESSGSGGNNEQFF. CDR3 bases: TGTGCCAGTAGTACGGAAAGTAGCGGGAGTGGCGGAAACAATGAGCAGTTCTTC.

This clone has more than one count but fewer than ten. The chain links TRBV7-8 to TRBJ2-1, with a tentative D call TRBD1 (6 bases). This CDR3 contains 15 residues. V was clipped by 5 bases and J by 0 bases, with 11 bases between them. The germline CDR1 and CDR2 sequences are SGHVS and FQNEAQ. CDR3 sequence: CASSVTGSSYNEQFF. In nucleotides, the CDR3 is TGTGCCAGCAGCGTAACAGGGAGCTCCTACAATGAGCAGTTCTTC.

Only a few counts were recorded for this clone. The chain employs TRBV28 and TRBJ1-1, with 8 bases lining up with TRBD1. The CDR3 contains 15 residues. Per the germline V gene, CDR1 is MDHEN and CDR2 is SYDVKM. The trim removed 6 bases at V and 4 bases at J, leaving 10 bases unmatched. CDR3 DNA: TGTGCCAGCAGCTTGTCAGGGGGCGCGGGCACTGAAGCTTTCTTT. This translates into CASSLSGGAGTEAFF.

This clone has just a few counts. The chain combines TRBV4-3 with TRBJ2-1; D not resolved. V shed 0 bases and J shed 7 bases, with 13 bases lying between them. From germline, CDR1 is LGHNA and CDR2 YSLEER. The CDR3 is 15 residues long. The CDR3 is CASSQDLNWRNEQFF. CDR3 DNA sequence: TGCGCCAGCAGCCAAGATCTAAATTGGCGGAATGAGCAGTTCTTC.

This chain connects TRBV19 to TRBJ2-7; D is perhaps TRBD2 (6 bases). The CDR3 totals 14 residues. CDR1 is LNHDA, CDR2 SQIVND, per germline (reference sequence). Trimming took 3 bases from V and 5 from J, leaving 14 bases between them. CDR3 coding DNA: TGTGCCAGTAGTATCGGAGGGATACATAACGAGCAGTACTTC. Encoded protein: CASSIGGIHNEQYF.

The V gene is TRBV7-9, the J gene TRBJ2-7, with a possible D match to TRBD2 (6 bases). The V and J ends lost 7 bases and 7 bases respectively, with 23 bases between them. This CDR3 contains 15 residues. Germline CDR1 is SEHNR and CDR2 is FQNEAQ (reference sequence). CDR3 in amino acids: CASTLGDSGLWEQYF. CDR3 DNA: TGTGCCAGCACCCTAGGGGACTCGGGACTCTGGGAGCAGTACTTC.

The chain has TRBV5-1 and TRBJ1-1; 9 bases map to TRBD1. There are 15 residues in the CDR3. Trimming removed 5 bases from V and 5 bases from J; junction bases left unmatched: 10. Germline lookup yields CDR1 SGHRS and CDR2 YFSETQ. The CDR3 DNA sequence: TGCGCCAGCAGAGCGCAACAGGGGGCAAGTACTGAAGCTTTCTTT. Its translation: CASRAQQGASTEAFF.

This clone was found a few times. This chain joins TRBV30 and TRBJ1-2; 7 bases map to TRBD1. Per germline, CDR1 GTSNPN and CDR2 SVGIG (reference sequence). With V trimmed by 2 bases and J by 7 bases, 7 bases remained unmatched. The CDR3 runs to 13 residues. As DNA, the CDR3 is TGTGCCTGGAGTAGCAGGGGGGAAGGTGGCTACACCTTC. Its protein product is CAWSSRGEGGYTF.

The chain joins TRBV4-3 to TRBJ2-5; the match to TRBD2 covers 11 bases. The V and J ends lost 3 bases and 4 bases, in that order; junction bases with no gene match: 7. CDR1 is LGHNA and CDR2 is YSLEER in the germline V gene. The CDR3 is made up of 16 amino acids. The CDR3 DNA sequence: TGCGCCAGCAGCCAGAGAGGCCTAGCGGGAGGAGAGACCCAGTACTTC. Translated: CASSQRGLAGGETQYF.

The rearrangement uses TRBV27 and TRBJ1-1, with a weak D call TRBD1 (6 bases). The V gene lost 6 bases and the J gene lost 6 bases, with 14 bases spanning the gap. The V gene's germline CDR1 is MNHEY and CDR2 SMNVEV (reference sequence). This CDR3 has 13 residues. DNA of the CDR3: TGTGCCAGCAGCGACAGGTCGGAGGCTGAAGCTTTCTTT. Residues: CASSDRSEAEAFF.

The rearrangement uses TRBV15 and TRBJ1-2, with 7 nucleotides matching TRBD1. CDR1 and CDR2 from the germline V gene are LNHNV and YYDKDF (reference sequence). The V and J ends lost 8 bases and 3 bases, in that order; junction bases with no gene match: 9. The CDR3 length is 14 residues. CDR3 in amino acids: CATQDRGGHYGYTF. The CDR3 DNA sequence: TGTGCCACCCAAGATAGAGGGGGCCACTATGGCTACACCTTC.

This clone has a single count. The gene calls are TRBV10-3 and TRBJ2-7; TRBD2 agrees at 8 bases. The CDR3 covers 15 residues. The V segment lost 8 bases and the J segment 0 bases; nucleotides outside the gene matches: 9. The germline V gene has CDR1 ENHRY and CDR2 SYGVKD. The CDR3, as DNA: TGTGCCATCCGGGGGGGGCTAGCGGACTCCTACGAGCAGTACTTC. Translation: CAIRGGLADSYEQYF.

This chain links TRBV30 with TRBJ2-7, with D possibly being TRBD1 (6 bases). This CDR3 is built from 13 residues. Looked up from germline, CDR1 is GTSNPN and CDR2 is SVGIG (reference sequence). Trimming cost V 1 base and J 2 bases, with 9 bases left between them. For the CDR3, the DNA is TGTGCCTGGAGTGAGGGGGAGACCTACGAGCAGTACTTC. This encodes CAWSEGETYEQYF.

The chain carries TRBV25-1 and TRBJ1-2; D not certain. The CDR3 spans 15 residues. Trimming took off 7 bases at V and 6 bases at J, with 21 bases between the two ends. Germline assignment: CDR1 MGHDK and CDR2 SYGVNS. CDR3 amino acids: CASIGRREGNDGYTF. The CDR3 DNA reads TGTGCCAGCATCGGGAGGCGGGAGGGAAACGATGGCTACACCTTC.

This clone was seen once. The V call is TRBV6-5, the J call TRBJ1-2, with D possibly being TRBD1 (6 bases). The CDR3 loop spans 14 amino acids. Germline V gene lookup returns CDR1 MNHEY and CDR2 SVGAGI. V was clipped by 7 bases and J by 0 bases, with 12 bases between them. CDR3 protein: CASNVRGTNYGYTF. DNA for the CDR3: TGTGCCAGCAACGTAAGGGGGACTAACTATGGCTACACCTTC.

The V call is TRBV5-6, the J call TRBJ2-4, with a tentative D call TRBD1 (6 bases). Germline CDR1 SGHDT, CDR2 YYEEEE. Trimming shortened V by 4 bases and J by 0 bases, and 14 bases separated the two germline ends. The CDR3 covers 16 residues. CDR3 bases: TGTGCCAGCAGCCTCGGACAGAGACTAGCCAAAAACATTCAGTACTTC. It specifies CASSLGQRLAKNIQYF.

This chain connects TRBV4-2 to TRBJ1-5; no reliable D call. The germline V gene encodes CDR1 LGHNA and CDR2 YNFKEQ. The V end lost 0 bases, the J end lost 3 bases, and 9 bases lay between the germline ends. The CDR3 totals 15 residues. As DNA, the CDR3 is TGTGCCAGCAGCCAAGATGGGCAGTTCAATCAGCCCCAGCATTTT. Translated, it gives CASSQDGQFNQPQHF.